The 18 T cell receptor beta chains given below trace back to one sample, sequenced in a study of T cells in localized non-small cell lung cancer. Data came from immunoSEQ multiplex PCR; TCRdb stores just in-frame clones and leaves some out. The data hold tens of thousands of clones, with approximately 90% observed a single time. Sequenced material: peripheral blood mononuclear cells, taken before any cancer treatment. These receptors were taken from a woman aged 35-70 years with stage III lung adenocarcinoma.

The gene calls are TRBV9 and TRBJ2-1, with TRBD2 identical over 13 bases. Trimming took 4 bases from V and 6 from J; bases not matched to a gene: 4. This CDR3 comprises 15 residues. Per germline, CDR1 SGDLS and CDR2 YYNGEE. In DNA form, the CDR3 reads TGTGCCAGCAGCCCCTGGACTAGCGGGAGCAATGAGCAGTTCTTC. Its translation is CASSPWTSGSNEQFF.

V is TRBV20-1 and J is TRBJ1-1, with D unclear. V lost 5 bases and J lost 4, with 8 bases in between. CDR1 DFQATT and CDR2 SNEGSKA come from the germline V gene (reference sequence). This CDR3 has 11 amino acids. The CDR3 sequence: CSAAPGTEAFF. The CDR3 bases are TGCAGTGCTGCCCCGGGCACTGAAGCTTTCTTT.

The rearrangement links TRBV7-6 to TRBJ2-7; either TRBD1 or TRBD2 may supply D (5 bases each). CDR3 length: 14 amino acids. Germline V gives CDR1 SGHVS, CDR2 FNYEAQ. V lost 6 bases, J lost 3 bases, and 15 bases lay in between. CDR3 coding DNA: TGTGCCAGCAGTCCCGGGGCTAGCTACTACGAGCAGTACTTC. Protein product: CASSPGASYYEQYF.

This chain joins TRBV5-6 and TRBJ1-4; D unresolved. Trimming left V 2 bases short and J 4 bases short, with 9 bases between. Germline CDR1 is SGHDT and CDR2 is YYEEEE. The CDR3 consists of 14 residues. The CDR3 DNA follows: TGTGCCAGCAGCTTTGAACAGAATAATGAAAAACTGTTTTTT. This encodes CASSFEQNNEKLFF. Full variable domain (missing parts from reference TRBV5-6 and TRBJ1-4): DAGVTQSPTHLIKTRGQQVTLRCSPKSGHDTVSWYQQALGQGPQFIFQYYEEEERQRGNFPDRFSGHQFPNYSSELNVNALLLGDSALYLCASSFEQNNEKLFFGSGTQLSVL.

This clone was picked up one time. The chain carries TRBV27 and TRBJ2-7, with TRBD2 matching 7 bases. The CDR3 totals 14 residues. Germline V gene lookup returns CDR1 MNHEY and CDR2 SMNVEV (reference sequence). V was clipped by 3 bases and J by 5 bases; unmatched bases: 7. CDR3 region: CASSFREGGHEQYF. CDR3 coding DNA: TGTGCCAGCAGTTTCAGGGAGGGCGGCCACGAGCAGTACTTC.

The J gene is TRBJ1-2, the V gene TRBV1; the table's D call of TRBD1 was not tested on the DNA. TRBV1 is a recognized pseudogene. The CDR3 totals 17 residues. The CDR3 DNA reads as TGCACCAGCAGCCGAGAAGGGGGTCCCTACTTTAACTATGGCTACACCTTC. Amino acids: CTSSREGGPYFNYGYTF.

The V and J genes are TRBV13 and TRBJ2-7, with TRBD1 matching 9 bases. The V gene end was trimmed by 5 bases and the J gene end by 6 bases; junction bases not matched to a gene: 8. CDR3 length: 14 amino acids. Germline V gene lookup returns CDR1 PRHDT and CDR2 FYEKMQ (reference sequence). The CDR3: CASSAGTGFSEQYF. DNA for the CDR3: TGTGCCAGCAGCGCCGGGACAGGGTTCTCCGAGCAGTACTTC. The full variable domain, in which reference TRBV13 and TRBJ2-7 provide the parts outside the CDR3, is AAGVIQSPRHLIKEKRETATLKCYPIPRHDTVYWYQQGPGQDPQFLISFYEKMQSDKGSIPDRFSAQQFSDYHSELNMSSLELGDSALYFCASSAGTGFSEQYFGPGTRLTVT.

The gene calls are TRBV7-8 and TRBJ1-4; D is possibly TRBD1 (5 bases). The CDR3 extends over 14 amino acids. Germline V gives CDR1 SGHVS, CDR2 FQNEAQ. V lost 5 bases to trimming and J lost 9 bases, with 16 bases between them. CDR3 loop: CASSPGDDRKKLFF. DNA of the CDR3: TGTGCCAGCAGCCCCGGGGACGACCGAAAAAAACTGTTTTTT.

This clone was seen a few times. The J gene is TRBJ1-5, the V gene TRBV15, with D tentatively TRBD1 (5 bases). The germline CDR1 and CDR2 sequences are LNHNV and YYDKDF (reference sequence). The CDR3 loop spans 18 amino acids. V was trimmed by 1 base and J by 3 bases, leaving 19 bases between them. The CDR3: CATSRGRNGTPVNQPQHF. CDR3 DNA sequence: TGTGCCACCAGCAGAGGCCGAAACGGGACGCCGGTCAATCAGCCCCAGCATTTT.

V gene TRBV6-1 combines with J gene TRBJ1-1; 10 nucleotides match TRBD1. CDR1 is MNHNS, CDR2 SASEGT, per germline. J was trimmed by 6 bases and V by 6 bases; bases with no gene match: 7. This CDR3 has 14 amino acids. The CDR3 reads CASSLDRGKPEAFF. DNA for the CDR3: TGTGCCAGCAGCTTGGACAGGGGGAAGCCTGAAGCTTTCTTT.

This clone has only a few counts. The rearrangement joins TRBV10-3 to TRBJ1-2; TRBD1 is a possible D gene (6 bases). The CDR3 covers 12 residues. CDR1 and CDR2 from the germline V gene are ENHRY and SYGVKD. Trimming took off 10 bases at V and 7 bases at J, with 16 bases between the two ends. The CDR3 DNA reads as TGTGCCACAAACAGGGAAGCGAGTGGCTACACCTTC. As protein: CATNREASGYTF.

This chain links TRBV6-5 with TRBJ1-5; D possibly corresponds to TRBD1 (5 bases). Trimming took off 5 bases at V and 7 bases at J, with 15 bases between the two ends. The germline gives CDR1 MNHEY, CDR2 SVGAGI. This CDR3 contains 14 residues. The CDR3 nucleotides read TGTGCCAGCAGTCACAACAGGTATGACCAGCCCCAGCATTTT. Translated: CASSHNRYDQPQHF.

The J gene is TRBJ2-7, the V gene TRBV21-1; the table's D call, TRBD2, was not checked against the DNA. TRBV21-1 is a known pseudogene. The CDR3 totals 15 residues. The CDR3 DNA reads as TGTGCCAGCAACGCCGGGACTAGCGGGTCCTACGAGCAGTACTTC. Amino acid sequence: CASNAGTSGSYEQYF.

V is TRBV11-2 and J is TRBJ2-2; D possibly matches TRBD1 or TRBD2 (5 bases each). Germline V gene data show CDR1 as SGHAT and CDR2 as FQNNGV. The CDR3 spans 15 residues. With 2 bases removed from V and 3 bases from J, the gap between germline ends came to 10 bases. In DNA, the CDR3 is TGTGCCAGCAGCTTAAGGCAGGGAGACACCGGGGAGCTGTTTTTT. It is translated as CASSLRQGDTGELFF.

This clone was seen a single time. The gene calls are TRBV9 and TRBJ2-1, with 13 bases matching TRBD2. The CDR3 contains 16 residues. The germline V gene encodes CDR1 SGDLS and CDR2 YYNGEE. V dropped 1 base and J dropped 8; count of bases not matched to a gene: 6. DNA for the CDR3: TGTGCCAGCAGCGTAACGGGACTAGCGGGGCCACATGAGCAGTTCTTC. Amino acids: CASSVTGLAGPHEQFF.

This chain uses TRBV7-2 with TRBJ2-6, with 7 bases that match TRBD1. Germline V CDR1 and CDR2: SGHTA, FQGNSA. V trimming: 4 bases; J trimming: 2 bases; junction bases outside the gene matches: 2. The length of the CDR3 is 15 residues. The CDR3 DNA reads TGTGCCAGCAGCTCAGGGGGAGCTGGGGCCAACGTCCTGACTTTC. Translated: CASSSGGAGANVLTF.

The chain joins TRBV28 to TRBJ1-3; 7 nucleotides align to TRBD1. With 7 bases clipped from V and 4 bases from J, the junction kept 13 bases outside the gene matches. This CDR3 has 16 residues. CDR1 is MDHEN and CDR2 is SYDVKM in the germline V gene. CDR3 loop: CASTYGGQATGNTIYF. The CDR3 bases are TGTGCCAGCACCTACGGAGGACAGGCGACGGGAAACACCATATATTTT.

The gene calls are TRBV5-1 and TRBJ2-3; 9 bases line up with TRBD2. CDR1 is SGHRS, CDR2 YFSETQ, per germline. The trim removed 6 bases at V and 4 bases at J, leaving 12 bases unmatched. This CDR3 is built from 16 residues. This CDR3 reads CASKGLAGRPPDTQYF. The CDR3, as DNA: TGCGCCAGCAAAGGCCTAGCGGGGCGGCCCCCAGATACGCAGTATTTT. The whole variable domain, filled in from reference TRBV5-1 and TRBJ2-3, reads KAGVTQTPRYLIKTRGQQVTLSCSPISGHRSVSWYQQTPGQGLQFLFEYFSETQRNKGNFPGRFSGRQFSNSRSEMNVSTLELGDSALYLCASKGLAGRPPDTQYFGPGTRLTVL.